This TCR beta chain was obtained from a study of shared T cell receptors in the human thymus. This CDR3 region has 14 residues. Germline-derived CDR1 and CDR2 are SEHNR and FQNEAQ (reference sequence). V was pared by 5 bases and J by 14 bases, with 19 bases between. This table comes from immunoSEQ multiplex PCR, and its TCRdb copy is limited to in-frame clones, with some not included. Of about 380,000 clones listed, 85% to 95% are singletons. The gene calls are TRBV7-9 and TRBJ1-6; D not resolved. Sequenced input: thymocytes. This clonotype was sampled from a human donor. The DNA for the CDR3 is TGTGCCAGCAGCCCACCAGGAGGCCCCTTCACCCTCCACTTT. Amino acids: CASSPPGGPFTLHF.